This TCR beta chain was observed in a study of molecular identifiers for immune sequencing clone quantification. At the level of the study: The replicate experiment used RNA from roughly 21,000 or 96,000 naive CD8 cells. This RNA was split into five aliquots, and four of them were sequenced.

Naive CD8 T cells were sorted as CD8+CD4-CCR7+CD45RA+. The sample holds many counts of this clonotype. Antigen unknown. Broader study findings: Clones that had above 20 RNA copies took up over 99% of effector molecules but under 1% in naive cells.

TCRdb ran MiXCR on the PCR reads and lists one entry per CDR3 protein. Of some 650,000 distinct CDR3 sequences listed, roughly 21% are singletons. The clonotype comes from a human donor in good health. Some libraries in this study had Jurkat cell RNA spiked in. Input material: naive CD8+ T cells from blood, with Jurkat cell RNA spiked in. The subset is: FACS-sorted CD8+CD4-CCR7+CD45RA+ naive T cells.

The CDR3 sequence: CASSLVFEELSGANVLTF. The CDR3 DNA is TGTGCCAGCAGCTTAGTTTTCGAAGAGCTCTCTGGGGCCAACGTCCTGACTTTC. The rearrangement joins TRBV7-9 to TRBJ2-6; D remains unclear. There are 18 residues in the CDR3. V was clipped by 1 base and J by 0 bases, with 13 bases between them. The germline gives CDR1 SEHNR, CDR2 FQNEAQ (reference sequence). The full variable domain, in which reference TRBV7-9 and TRBJ2-6 provide the parts outside the CDR3, is DTGVSQNPRHKITKRGQNVTFRCDPISEHNRLYWYRQTLGQGPEFLTYFQNEAQLEKSRLLSDRFSAERPKGSFSTLEIQRTEQGDSAMYLCASSLVFEELSGANVLTFGAGSRLTVL.